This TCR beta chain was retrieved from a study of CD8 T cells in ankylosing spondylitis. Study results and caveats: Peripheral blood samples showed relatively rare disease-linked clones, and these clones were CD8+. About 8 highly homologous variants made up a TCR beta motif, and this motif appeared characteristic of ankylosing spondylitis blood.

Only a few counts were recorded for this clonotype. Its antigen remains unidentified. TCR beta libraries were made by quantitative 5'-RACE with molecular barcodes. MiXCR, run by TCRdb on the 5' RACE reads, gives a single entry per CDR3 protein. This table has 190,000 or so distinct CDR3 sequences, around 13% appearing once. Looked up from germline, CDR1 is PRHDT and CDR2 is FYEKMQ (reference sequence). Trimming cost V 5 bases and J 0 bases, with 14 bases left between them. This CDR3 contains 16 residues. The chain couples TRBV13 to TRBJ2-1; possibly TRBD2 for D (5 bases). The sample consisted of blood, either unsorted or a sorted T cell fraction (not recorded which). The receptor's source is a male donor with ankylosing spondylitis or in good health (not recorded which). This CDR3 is CASSPSDSSSYNEQFF. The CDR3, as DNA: TGTGCCAGCAGCCCCTCGGACTCCTCCTCCTACAATGAGCAGTTCTTC.